Sequencing of this T cell receptor beta chain was carried out in a study of somatic mutations in cytotoxic T cells in rheumatoid arthritis. General study results and limits: An increase in CD8+ clonality with age was seen in rheumatoid arthritis patients but not in healthy controls. Significant differences in CD8+ T-cell clonality were not found between rheumatoid arthritis patients and healthy controls (age-matched).

The repertoire was sequenced with immunoSEQ multiplex PCR; TCRdb's copy has only in-frame clones and lacks some. The sample includes approximately 7,000 clones, around three fifths of them seen just once. Germline CDR1 PRHDT, CDR2 FYEKMQ (reference sequence). The CDR3 is 19 amino acids. V was clipped by 3 bases and J by 0 bases, with 21 bases between them. Regarding this clone: Its antigen is currently unknown.

The chain couples TRBV13 to TRBJ1-3; D is undetermined. The source of this sequence is a woman between 35 and 50 years old in good health. The specimen sequenced was CD8+ T cells sorted from blood. Here the CDR3 reads CASSFLRLGEAGSGNTIYF. The DNA for the CDR3 is TGTGCCAGCAGCTTTTTGAGACTAGGTGAAGCGGGCTCTGGAAACACCATATATTTT.